This TCR beta chain was captured in a study of T cell clonality in common variable immunodeficiency. Assay: immunoSEQ multiplex PCR; the TCRdb copy retains only in-frame clones and omits some. Sampling found tens of thousands of clones, none seen once. This clone was seen many times. The antigen remains unidentified. Read data end 3 residues before the CDR3 end; the end is taken from the germline J gene. Overall study findings and caveats: Compared with healthy controls, CVID subjects showed increased TCRbeta clonality, mostly in about a third. CVID patient heterogeneity limited repertoire-clinical complication correlations. Reportedly, TCR beta sequences from common variable immunodeficiency showed fewer deletions and N-nucleotide insertions.

Both groups were predominantly of Caucasian heritage. The germline V gene encodes CDR1 SGHRS and CDR2 YFSETQ. Trimming took 3 bases from V and 3 from J, leaving 6 bases between them. This CDR3 has 12 amino acids. This sequence joins TRBV5-1 and TRBJ1-1; D not resolved. Material for sequencing was peripheral blood mononuclear cells. The receptor was isolated from a person aged 18-70 years in good health. CDR3 bases read: TGCGCCAGCAGCTCGGGGTACACTGAA. This encodes CASSSGYTE. The full-length CDR3 reads as CASSSGYTEAFF.